Listed here is a single T cell receptor beta chain. Its antigen is unknown. High-throughput TCR beta sequencing covered peripheral CD8+ and CD4+ T cells. Negative isolation was used for CD8+ and CD4+ T cells and FACS enrichment for TEMRA cells. Per the germline V gene, CDR1 is SGDLS and CDR2 is YYNGEE. The CDR3 consists of 15 residues. V dropped 4 bases and J dropped 5 bases, with 16 bases sitting between them. This sample is part of a study of CD8 T cells in Susac syndrome. Whole-study findings and limits: The study conceded that its TCR sequencing and HLA analysis involved relatively few individuals.

Roughly 0.45 to 1 ug RNA was reverse transcribed with random hexamers. The method of amplification for TCR beta CDR3 was immunoSEQ multiplex PCR, covering 54 Vbeta and 13 Jbeta. TCRdb passed the immunoSEQ multiplex PCR reads through MiXCR, listing each CDR3 protein once. Of approximately 200,000 distinct CDR3 sequences in the sample, about 96% were seen once. The sequence came from a human donor with multiple sclerosis. The rearrangement joins TRBV9 to TRBJ2-1; D perhaps matches TRBD1 (6 bases). The specimen was CD4+ T cells from PBMCs. The CDR3 region is CASSYYRDMDNEQFF. CDR3 nucleotide sequence: TGTGCCAGCAGCTACTACAGGGATATGGACAATGAGCAGTTCTTC.